Reported below is one TCR beta chain. As yet, its antigen is unknown. The data stem from a study of OX40 agonist ivuxolimab in advanced cancers. Across the whole study: All patients had ivuxolimab intravenously every 2 weeks at 0.01 to 10 mg/kg. General observations from the study: Researchers report that CD8+ T cells had, on average, more expanded clones than CD4+. Within 6 weeks, CD4+ and CD8+ blood T cells expanded clonally at 0.1 to 3.0 mg/kg.

TCRdb's table, derived via immunoSEQ multiplex PCR, lists solely in-frame clones and lacks some. This table holds some 71,000 clones, roughly 88% found once. Trimming shortened V by 3 bases and J by 0 bases, and 12 bases separated the two germline ends. In germline, CDR1 is SQVTM, CDR2 ANQGSEA. The CDR3 extends over 14 amino acids. The chain is built from TRBV29-1 and TRBJ2-7, with D possibly TRBD2 on 6 matching bases. The clonotype was recovered from an adult with an advanced solid tumor such as melanoma, head and neck, liver or kidney cancer. The specimen was CD4+ or CD8+ T cells sorted from blood, collected in a trial of the OX40 agonist ivuxolimab. The CDR3 spells CSVDGQGGSYEQYF. CDR3 nucleotides: TGCAGCGTTGATGGTCAGGGAGGCTCCTACGAGCAGTACTTC.